Each of the 15 T cell receptor beta chains below was sequenced from the same sample in a study of beta chain features in type 1 diabetes. cDNA synthesis used the whole RNA isolate, giving expressed TCRB sequences. Method: immunoSEQ multiplex PCR; TCRdb's copy keeps in-frame clones and lacks some. The repertoire includes 140,000 to 150,000 clones, roughly 50% of them detected once, and roughly 0.42% sits in the top ten. Sequencing used Tregs from blood. The receptors here all came from a man younger than 35 in good health.

The gene calls are TRBV6-6 and TRBJ1-5; D might be TRBD1 (5 bases). The CDR3 has 15 residues. In germline, CDR1 is MNHNY, CDR2 SVGAGI (reference sequence). Trimming shortened V by 0 bases and J by 0 bases, and 6 bases separated the two germline ends. CDR3 DNA: TGTGCCAGCAGTTACTCGACAGTTAGCAATCAGCCCCAGCATTTT. This translates into CASSYSTVSNQPQHF.

This clone was found a few times. CDR3 DNA: TGCGCCAGCAGCTTGGCCGGGTTTGAAGAAGCTTTCTTT. Translating it yields CASSLAGFEEAFF. The J gene is TRBJ1-1, the V gene TRBV5-1; D ambiguous. Germline assignment: CDR1 SGHRS and CDR2 YFSETQ. V was trimmed by 0 bases and J by 8 bases, leaving 11 bases between them. The CDR3 is 13 amino acids.

The table lists this clone with a few counts. This rearrangement joins TRBV11-2 to TRBJ2-7; TRBD1 matches at 7 bases. Germline CDR1 SGHAT, CDR2 FQNNGV. V trimming: 6 bases; J trimming: 2 bases; junction bases outside the gene matches: 10. This CDR3 region has 15 residues. CDR3 amino acids: CASRKPPGTAYEQYF. For the CDR3, the DNA is TGTGCCAGCAGGAAGCCCCCTGGGACAGCCTACGAGCAGTACTTC.

The gene calls are TRBV18 and TRBJ1-5; TRBD1 matches 7 bases. The CDR3 has 15 amino acids. V was pared by 5 bases and J by 3 bases, with 7 bases of the junction left unmatched. The germline V gene has CDR1 KGHSH and CDR2 LQKENI. CDR3 protein: CASSEDRAFNQPQHF. In nucleotides, the CDR3 is TGTGCCAGCTCAGAAGACAGGGCTTTCAATCAGCCCCAGCATTTT.

This chain connects TRBV7-2 to TRBJ1-2, with 10 nucleotides matching TRBD1. There are 15 residues in the CDR3. Germline CDR1 and CDR2: SGHTA and FQGNSA. V lost 5 bases to trimming and J lost 4 bases; unmatched junction nucleotides: 7. The CDR3 DNA reads as TGTGCCAGCAGCAGCCGACAGGGGGCCGGCTATGGCTACACCTTC. Translating gives CASSSRQGAGYGYTF.

The V gene is TRBV7-2, the J gene TRBJ2-1; D is possibly TRBD1 (5 bases). The ends were cut back, 3 bases at V and 5 bases at J, with 8 bases in the middle. Germline-derived CDR1 and CDR2 are SGHTA and FQGNSA. The CDR3 sequence is 13 residues long. The CDR3: CASSFRTHNEQFF. The CDR3 DNA is TGTGCCAGCAGCTTCAGGACACACAATGAGCAGTTCTTC.

This sequence joins TRBV5-1 and TRBJ2-3; possible D gene TRBD1, 6 bases. The germline V gene encodes CDR1 SGHRS and CDR2 YFSETQ. The CDR3 has 12 amino acids. V lost 6 bases to trimming and J lost 8 bases, with 13 bases between them. The CDR3 DNA follows: TGCGCCAGCAACCATATACAGGGTACGCAGTATTTT. It specifies CASNHIQGTQYF.

This clone was seen a handful of times. The chain carries TRBV7-9 and TRBJ2-2, with D uncertain. V dropped 7 bases and J dropped 6 bases, with 9 bases sitting between them. The CDR3 is 12 residues long. The germline V gene has CDR1 SEHNR and CDR2 FQNEAQ (reference sequence). Written as DNA, the CDR3 is TGTGCCAGCATCCGTTTCCCCGGGGAGCTGTTTTTT. It is translated as CASIRFPGELFF.

This clone was observed a handful of times. J is TRBJ2-7 and V is TRBV4-1; TRBD2 matches at 16 bases. Germline V lookup: CDR1 MGHRA, CDR2 YSYEKL. The length of the CDR3 is 17 residues. Germline trimming cut 5 bases from V and 4 bases from J; bases unmatched to any gene: 8. This chain's CDR3 is CASSSGTSGRAEYEQYF. The CDR3 region has the DNA TGCGCCAGCAGCTCAGGGACTAGCGGGAGGGCCGAATACGAGCAGTACTTC.

Here the CDR3 DNA reads TGTGCCAGCAGCCAATTAACTAGCGGCACACAAGATACGCAGTATTTT. Translated: CASSQLTSGTQDTQYF. The chain couples TRBV4-2 to TRBJ2-3; 8 positions match TRBD2. Trimming removed 2 bases from V and 5 bases from J; junction bases left unmatched: 9. The CDR3 runs 16 residues. Per the germline V gene, CDR1 is LGHNA and CDR2 is YNFKEQ.

The chain has TRBV2 and TRBJ2-5, with TRBD1 identical over 8 bases. The V gene end was trimmed by 8 bases and the J gene end by 6 bases; junction bases not matched to a gene: 11. The germline CDR1 and CDR2 sequences are SNHLY and FYNNEI. The CDR3 totals 14 residues. Here the CDR3 reads CASLQGDRSKTQYF. CDR3 coding DNA: TGTGCCAGCCTCCAGGGGGACAGGTCCAAGACCCAGTACTTC.

This chain uses TRBV9 with TRBJ2-1; D perhaps matches TRBD2 (5 bases). V shed 4 bases and J shed 8 bases, with 16 bases lying between them. There are 14 residues in the CDR3. Germline lookup yields CDR1 SGDLS and CDR2 YYNGEE. The CDR3 bases are TGTGCCAGCAGCCGAGAGGGTCACGTCTATGAGCAGTTCTTC. It translates to CASSREGHVYEQFF. Full variable domain (outside the CDR3, taken from reference TRBV9 and TRBJ2-1): DSGVTQTPKHLITATGQRVTLRCSPRSGDLSVYWYQQSLDQGLQFLIQYYNGEERAKGNILERFSAQQFPDLHSELNLSSLELGDSALYFCASSREGHVYEQFFGPGTRLTVL.

The rearrangement joins TRBV7-2 to TRBJ1-5; D gene unclear. Looked up from germline, CDR1 is SGHTA and CDR2 is FQGNSA. The CDR3 totals 12 residues. Trimming stripped 5 bases from V and 5 bases from J, with 7 bases between. The chain's CDR3 is CASSPIDQPQHF. DNA of the CDR3: TGTGCCAGCAGCCCGATAGATCAGCCCCAGCATTTT.

With regard to this clone: One junction end does not reproduce the germline sequence, and a read error may be involved. J is TRBJ1-2 and V is TRBV25-1; D unresolved. In germline, CDR1 is MGHDK, CDR2 SYGVNS. The CDR3 length is 13 residues. The CDR3 here is CASSDPLEVLAFF. CDR3 bases: TGTGCCAGCAGTGACCCCCTAGAGGTGCTAGCCTTCTTC.

V is TRBV30 and J is TRBJ2-1; D is perhaps TRBD1 (6 bases). The length of the CDR3 is 11 residues. The germline CDR1 and CDR2 sequences are GTSNPN and SVGIG (reference sequence). V was pared by 2 bases and J by 8 bases, with 7 bases between. The CDR3 DNA is TGTGCCTGGAGTACAGGGTATGAGCAGTTCTTC. This translates into CAWSTGYEQFF.